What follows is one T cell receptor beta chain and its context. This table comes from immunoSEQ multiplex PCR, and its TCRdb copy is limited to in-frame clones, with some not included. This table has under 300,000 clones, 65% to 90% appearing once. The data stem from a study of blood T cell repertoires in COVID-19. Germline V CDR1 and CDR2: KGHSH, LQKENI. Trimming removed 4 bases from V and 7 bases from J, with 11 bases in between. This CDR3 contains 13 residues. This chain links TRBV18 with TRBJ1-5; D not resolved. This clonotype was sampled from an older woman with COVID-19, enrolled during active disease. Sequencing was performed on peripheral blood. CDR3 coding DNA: TGTGCCAGCTCACGAGAGGGAGGACAGCCCCAGCATTTT. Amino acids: CASSREGGQPQHF.